A selection of T cell receptor beta chains follows, all from one sample in a study of blood T cell repertoires in COVID-19. The table came from immunoSEQ multiplex PCR; TCRdb's copy has only in-frame clones and leaves some out. The sample yields more than 300,000 clones, 70% to 90% seen once. Sequenced sample: PBMCs or T cells enriched from blood (not recorded which). The origin of the receptors is a woman aged 25 to 45 who had recovered from COVID-19. The CDR3 runs from the conserved cysteine through the conserved F or W. The order of the fields is V gene, clone size, J gene, D gene, CDR3 protein, CDR3 DNA. D genes are given only for firm matches. Size tells how often a clone was seen (once, few, many) or the class of an expanded clone, and some rows leave it out.

V: TRBV7-2
size: .
J: TRBJ1-2
D: .
CDR3: CASSSLYGYTF
DNA: TGTGCCAGCAGCTCCCTTTATGGCTACACCTTC

V: TRBV5-1
size: .
J: TRBJ2-3
D: TRBD2
CDR3: CASSFRGVGTDTQYF
DNA: TGCGCCAGCAGCTTTCGGGGGGTCGGCACAGATACGCAGTATTTT

V: TRBV7-2
size: .
J: TRBJ2-2
D: .
CDR3: CASSSQRADTGELFF
DNA: TGTGCCAGCAGCTCCCAGAGGGCGGACACCGGGGAGCTGTTTTTT

V: TRBV6-1
size: .
J: TRBJ2-7
D: TRBD2
CDR3: CASSDPSGASYEQYF
DNA: TGTGCCAGCAGTGATCCTAGCGGGGCCTCCTACGAGCAGTACTTC

V: TRBV5-4
size: once
J: TRBJ1-1
D: .
CDR3: CASSAPWQMNTEAFF
DNA: TGTGCCAGCAGCGCCCCGTGGCAAATGAACACTGAAGCTTTCTTT

V: TRBV18
size: .
J: TRBJ2-7
D: TRBD2
CDR3: CASSPVGLGARGNFSEQYF
DNA: TGTGCCAGCTCACCAGTTGGCCTAGGGGCGCGGGGGAACTTCTCCGAGCAGTACTTC

V: TRBV27
size: .
J: TRBJ1-6
D: .
CDR3: CASSFQNSPLHF
DNA: TGTGCCAGCAGTTTTCAGAATTCACCCCTCCACTTT

V: TRBV19
size: few
J: TRBJ1-2
D: .
CDR3: CASSIDGDRNYGYTF
DNA: TGTGCCAGTAGTATAGATGGCGACAGAAATTATGGCTACACCTTC

V: TRBV4-2
size: .
J: TRBJ1-1
D: .
CDR3: CASSQDVQLHTEAFF
DNA: TGTGCCAGCAGCCAAGATGTACAGCTACACACTGAAGCTTTCTTT

V: TRBV6-2/TRBV6-3
size: .
J: TRBJ2-5
D: .
CDR3: CASSYPRTERETQYF
DNA: TGTGCCAGCAGTTATCCAAGGACGGAGCGGGAGACCCAGTACTTC

V: TRBV18
size: .
J: TRBJ1-6
D: .
CDR3: CASSPGGQGDSPLHF
DNA: TGTGCCAGCTCACCTGGGGGACAAGGCGACTCACCCCTCCACTTT

V: TRBV6-5
size: .
J: TRBJ1-2
D: TRBD1
CDR3: CASRATRGRIFGYTF
DNA: TGTGCCAGCAGGGCCACCAGGGGGAGGATTTTTGGCTACACCTTC

V: TRBV7-8
size: .
J: TRBJ1-5
D: .
CDR3: CASSPVNQPQHF
DNA: TGTGCCAGCAGCCCGGTAAATCAGCCCCAGCATTTT

V: TRBV11-2
size: .
J: TRBJ2-7
D: TRBD2
CDR3: CASSLRTSGGIYEQYF
DNA: TGTGCCAGCAGCCTCCGGACTAGCGGAGGGATCTACGAGCAGTACTTC

V: TRBV2
size: .
J: TRBJ1-1
D: .
CDR3: CASSDEANTEAFF
DNA: TGTGCCAGCAGTGATGAGGCCAACACTGAAGCTTTCTTT

V: TRBV5-1
size: .
J: TRBJ1-2
D: TRBD1
CDR3: CASSLAATGGNGHTF
DNA: TGCGCCAGCAGCTTGGCAGCGACAGGGGGCAACGGGCACACCTTC

V: TRBV6-5
size: .
J: TRBJ1-5
D: TRBD1
CDR3: CASSPDREGQPQHF
DNA: TGTGCCAGCAGCCCGGACAGGGAGGGTCAGCCCCAGCATTTT

V: TRBV2
size: .
J: TRBJ2-1
D: .
CDR3: CASSDRVPYNEQFF
DNA: TGTGCCAGCAGTGACAGGGTCCCTTACAATGAGCAGTTCTTC

V: TRBV2
size: .
J: TRBJ1-2
D: TRBD1
CDR3: CASSARSRPGTEVGGYTF
DNA: TGTGCCAGCAGTGCCCGATCCCGTCCCGGGACAGAAGTTGGTGGCTACACCTTC

V: TRBV10-1
size: few
J: TRBJ2-2
D: TRBD1
CDR3: CASSTSQGAVGELFF
DNA: TGCGCCAGCAGTACGTCTCAGGGGGCTGTCGGGGAGCTGTTTTTT

V: TRBV30
size: .
J: TRBJ1-1
D: TRBD1
CDR3: CAWSVGQGSTEAFF
DNA: TGTGCCTGGAGTGTCGGACAGGGTAGCACTGAAGCTTTCTTT

V: TRBV12-5
size: .
J: TRBJ2-3
D: .
CDR3: CASGLVSNGDTQYF
DNA: TGTGCTAGTGGTTTGGTGAGTAATGGAGATACGCAGTATTTT

V: TRBV3-1/TRBV3-2
size: .
J: TRBJ2-7
D: TRBD1
CDR3: CASSHANPGTASSYEQYF
DNA: TGTGCCAGCAGCCATGCTAATCCCGGGACAGCTAGCTCCTACGAGCAGTACTTC

V: TRBV5-6
size: .
J: TRBJ1-3
D: TRBD1
CDR3: CASSTDRRGPHSGNTIYF
DNA: TGTGCCAGCAGCACGGACAGGAGAGGCCCCCACTCTGGAAACACCATATATTTT

V: TRBV4-3
size: .
J: TRBJ2-7
D: .
CDR3: CASSQEGRVYEQYF
DNA: TGCGCCAGCAGCCAAGAAGGCAGGGTCTACGAGCAGTACTTC

V: TRBV29-1
size: .
J: TRBJ2-7
D: TRBD2
CDR3: CSYSSGTSEQYF
DNA: TGCAGCTATTCCTCCGGGACTAGCGAGCAGTACTTC

V: TRBV3-1/TRBV3-2
size: .
J: TRBJ1-1
D: TRBD1
CDR3: CASSLRGDTEAFF
DNA: TGTGCCAGCAGCCTCAGGGGGGACACTGAAGCTTTCTTT

V: TRBV9
size: .
J: TRBJ2-1
D: TRBD2
CDR3: CASSVSGLAGRDEQFF
DNA: TGTGCCAGCAGCGTATCCGGACTAGCGGGGAGGGATGAGCAGTTCTTC

V: TRBV18
size: .
J: TRBJ1-2
D: TRBD1
CDR3: CASSYRDRGRSGYTF
DNA: TGTGCCAGCTCATACCGGGACAGGGGGCGGAGTGGCTACACCTTC

V: TRBV11-2
size: .
J: TRBJ1-1
D: TRBD1
CDR3: CASSFDRVNTEAFF
DNA: TGTGCCAGCAGTTTCGACAGGGTCAACACTGAAGCTTTCTTT

V: TRBV4-3
size: .
J: TRBJ1-1
D: .
CDR3: CASSQLRGTEAFF
DNA: TGCGCCAGCAGCCAACTCAGGGGAACTGAAGCTTTCTTT

V: TRBV5-1
size: .
J: TRBJ1-1
D: .
CDR3: CASSETHTEAFF
DNA: TGCGCCAGCAGCGAAACACACACTGAAGCTTTCTTT

V: TRBV11-1
size: once
J: TRBJ2-1
D: .
CDR3: CASSLGRAGPGEQFF
DNA: TGTGCCAGCAGCTTAGGTCGCGCGGGGCCAGGTGAGCAGTTCTTC

V: TRBV10-3
size: .
J: TRBJ1-6
D: .
CDR3: CAISRDYSGSPLHF
DNA: TGTGCCATCAGTCGGGACTACTCTGGGTCACCCCTCCACTTT

V: TRBV2
size: .
J: TRBJ1-6
D: .
CDR3: CASALRALGNSPLHF
DNA: TGTGCCAGCGCCTTGAGGGCCCTAGGGAATTCACCCCTCCACTTT

V: TRBV10-3
size: .
J: TRBJ1-1
D: .
CDR3: CAISESGAGRNTEAFF
DNA: TGTGCCATCAGTGAGTCGGGGGCAGGCCGGAACACTGAAGCTTTCTTT

V: TRBV6-6
size: .
J: TRBJ2-7
D: .
CDR3: CASTIQGDGYYEQYF
DNA: TGTGCCAGCACAATCCAAGGGGATGGATACTACGAGCAGTACTTC

V: TRBV29-1
size: .
J: TRBJ2-2
D: .
CDR3: CSVGLGRDTGELFF
DNA: TGCAGCGTTGGCCTCGGCAGGGACACCGGGGAGCTGTTTTTT

V: TRBV19
size: .
J: TRBJ1-3
D: .
CDR3: CASSAGLRYSGNTIYF
DNA: TGTGCCAGTAGTGCCGGACTGCGATACTCTGGAAACACCATATATTTT

V: TRBV4-2
size: .
J: TRBJ1-1
D: TRBD1
CDR3: CASSQDSSTQGASTEAFF
DNA: TGTGCCAGCAGCCAAGACAGTTCCACACAGGGGGCTAGTACTGAAGCTTTCTTT

V: TRBV5-4
size: .
J: TRBJ2-3
D: .
CDR3: CASSLEQGSTDTQYF
DNA: TGTGCCAGCAGCTTGGAACAGGGATCCACAGATACGCAGTATTTT

V: TRBV3-1/TRBV3-2
size: .
J: TRBJ1-6
D: .
CDR3: CASSQERNSPLHF
DNA: TGTGCCAGCAGCCAAGAGCGGAATTCACCCCTCCACTTT

V: TRBV6-5
size: few
J: TRBJ1-1
D: .
CDR3: CASSYSVDMNTEAFF
DNA: TGTGCCAGCAGTTACTCGGTGGACATGAACACTGAAGCTTTCTTT

V: TRBV4-2
size: .
J: TRBJ2-7
D: TRBD1
CDR3: CASSQVGDRVYEQYF
DNA: TGTGCCAGCAGCCAAGTTGGTGACAGGGTATACGAGCAGTACTTC

V: TRBV5-1
size: .
J: TRBJ2-5
D: .
CDR3: CASSLAYFRGGEGETQYF
DNA: TGCGCCAGCAGCTTGGCCTACTTCAGGGGCGGCGAGGGGGAGACCCAGTACTTC

V: TRBV9
size: .
J: TRBJ2-2
D: .
CDR3: CASSAHLGQGSGTGELFF
DNA: TGTGCCAGCAGCGCGCACCTAGGGCAGGGGTCGGGCACCGGGGAGCTGTTTTTT

V: TRBV7-9
size: .
J: TRBJ2-7
D: TRBD1
CDR3: CASSPPRDREPYEQYF
DNA: TGTGCCAGCAGCCCACCGAGGGACAGGGAGCCGTACGAGCAGTACTTC

V: TRBV2
size: .
J: TRBJ1-6
D: TRBD1
CDR3: CASSEVGTGINSPLHF
DNA: TGTGCCAGCAGTGAAGTGGGGACAGGGATTAATTCACCCCTCCACTTT

V: TRBV27
size: .
J: TRBJ1-2
D: TRBD1
CDR3: CASRTGVGGYGYTF
DNA: TGTGCCAGCAGGACAGGGGTGGGTGGGTATGGCTACACCTTC

V: TRBV27
size: .
J: TRBJ2-5
D: .
CDR3: CASSLIGGREETQYF
DNA: TGTGCCAGCAGTTTAATCGGCGGCAGAGAAGAGACCCAGTACTTC

V: TRBV27
size: .
J: TRBJ1-6
D: .
CDR3: CASSLDSPNSPLHF
DNA: TGTGCCAGCAGCTTGGACAGCCCCAATTCACCCCTCCACTTT

V: TRBV18
size: .
J: TRBJ2-2
D: .
CDR3: CASSPLKSGLNTGELFF
DNA: TGTGCCAGCTCACCACTGAAAAGCGGGCTGAACACCGGGGAGCTGTTTTTT

V: TRBV15
size: few
J: TRBJ1-1
D: .
CDR3: CATSRDRETEAFF
DNA: TGTGCCACCAGCAGAGACCGAGAGACTGAAGCTTTCTTT